This TCR beta chain originates from a study of blood T cell repertoires in COVID-19. The repertoire was sequenced with immunoSEQ multiplex PCR; TCRdb's copy has only in-frame clones and lacks some. Seen here are 45,000 to 60,000 clones, around 80% observed once, and the top ten hold 10% to 15%. Germline V gives CDR1 MRHNA, CDR2 SNTAGT. CDR3 length equals 15 residues. The germline V and J ends were trimmed by 3 bases and 3 bases, with 9 bases remaining between them. The genes are TRBV6-4 and TRBJ1-6, with D uncertain. The clonotype comes from a woman over 75 with acute or convalescent COVID-19. Material for sequencing was peripheral blood. The CDR3 is CASSESSYYNSPLHF. The CDR3 DNA sequence: TGTGCCAGCAGTGAATCCTCTTACTATAATTCACCCCTCCACTTT.